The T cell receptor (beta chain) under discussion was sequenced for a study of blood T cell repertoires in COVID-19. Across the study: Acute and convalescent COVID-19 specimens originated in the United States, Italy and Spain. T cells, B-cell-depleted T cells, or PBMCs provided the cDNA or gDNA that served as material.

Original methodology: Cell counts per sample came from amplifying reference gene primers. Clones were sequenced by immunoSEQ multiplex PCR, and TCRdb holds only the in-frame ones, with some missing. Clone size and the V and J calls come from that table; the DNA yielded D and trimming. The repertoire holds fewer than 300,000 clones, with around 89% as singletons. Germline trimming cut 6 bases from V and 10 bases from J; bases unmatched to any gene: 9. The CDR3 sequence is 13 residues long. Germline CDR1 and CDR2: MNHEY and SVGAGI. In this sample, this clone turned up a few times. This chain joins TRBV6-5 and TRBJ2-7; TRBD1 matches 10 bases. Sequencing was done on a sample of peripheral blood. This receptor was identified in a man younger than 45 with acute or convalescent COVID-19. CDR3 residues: CASRTGQGVPQYF. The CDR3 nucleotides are TGTGCCAGCAGGACCGGACAGGGGGTCCCTCAGTACTTC.